The source of this TCR beta chain is a study of shared clonotypes between healthy human individuals. Across the whole study: The cohort comprised a couple of women and a few men. Their ages spanned 18 to 49 years. Each donor had three CD4 naive, three CD4 memory, two CD8 naive and one CD8 memory plate.

Findings and limits, study-wide: Non-shared clonotypes were found to have lower generation probabilities than the clonotypes that were shared by all four of the sorted-subset donors.

The length of the CDR3 is 13 residues. The germline CDR1 and CDR2 sequences are SGHRS and YFSETQ. Between the trimmed V and J ends, which lost 3 bases and 1 base, there was a span of 8 bases. On this clone itself: Its antigen is as yet unknown. Additional DNA sequences in this sample encode the identical CDR3.

Profiled with immunoSEQ multiplex PCR; TCRdb holds only in-frame clones, not every one. The sample holds more than 2,000,000 clones, 85% to 95% seen once. The rearrangement links TRBV5-1 to TRBJ2-7; perhaps TRBD1 as D (6 bases). The sequence derives from a man between 18 and 35 years old in good health. The sample taken for sequencing was naive CD4+ T cells sorted from blood. Subset given: CD45RA+ positively selected. This CDR3 is CASSSGTSYEQYF. The CDR3 DNA reads TGCGCCAGCAGCTCGGGGACATCCTACGAGCAGTACTTC.